The 7 T cell receptor beta chains in this list originate from one sample, sequenced in a study of spatial heterogeneity in lung cancer. Each CDR3 protein is one row after TCRdb ran MiXCR on the 5' RACE reads. The sample shows approximately 90,000 distinct CDR3 sequences, approximately 8.2% of them seen only once. Specified time point: sample taken at primary tumor resection. Tumor, nontumor lung or frozen PBMC supplied whole RNA that was sequenced unsorted. Specimen: PBMCs, collected at surgery. The source of these receptors is a male donor with early-stage non-small cell lung cancer.

This clonotype was recorded at least ten times. The chain combines TRBV20-1 with TRBJ2-7; 7 nucleotides align to TRBD1. The germline gives CDR1 DFQATT, CDR2 SNEGSKA (reference sequence). The CDR3 runs to 14 residues. Trimming removed 6 bases from V and 1 base from J; junction bases left unmatched: 9. This CDR3 is CSAIDRAFSYEQYF. The CDR3 coding sequence is TGCAGTGCGATCGACAGGGCCTTTTCCTACGAGCAGTACTTC.

The chain joins TRBV7-9 to TRBJ1-1; 8 positions match TRBD1. The CDR3 is 13 amino acids. V was pared by 5 bases and J by 9 bases, with 8 bases of the junction left unmatched. The V gene's germline CDR1 is SEHNR and CDR2 FQNEAQ (reference sequence). The DNA for the CDR3 is TGTGCCAGCAGCCAAGATGGACAGGGCAAAGCTTTCTTT. Translating it yields CASSQDGQGKAFF.

This clonotype was counted ten times or more. The CDR3 here is CASNRQADFNEQFF. DNA for the CDR3: TGCGCCAGCAATCGACAGGCCGACTTCAATGAGCAGTTCTTC. The V call is TRBV5-1, the J call TRBJ2-1; D is possibly TRBD1 (6 bases). This CDR3 is built from 14 residues. CDR1 is SGHRS, CDR2 YFSETQ, per germline. With 6 bases removed from V and 6 bases from J, the gap between germline ends came to 16 bases.

The chain has TRBV29-1 and TRBJ2-3, with D possibly matching TRBD2 (6 bases). This CDR3 contains 11 residues. The germline V gene has CDR1 SQVTM and CDR2 ANQGSEA. The CDR3 spells CGGGATDTQYF. The DNA of the CDR3 is TGCGGCGGCGGGGCCACAGATACGCAGTATTTT.

This clonotype was observed a handful of times. This chain connects TRBV11-2 to TRBJ2-1; no firm D call. This CDR3 contains 12 residues. The germline CDR1 and CDR2 sequences are SGHAT and FQNNGV. V was clipped by 5 bases and J by 9 bases, with 11 bases between them. The CDR3 DNA sequence: TGTGCCAGCAGCGTCATGAGCGCTGAGCAGTTCTTC. Its translation: CASSVMSAEQFF.

The chain employs TRBV29-1 and TRBJ2-1; D is uncertain. CDR1 and CDR2 (germline): SQVTM, ANQGSEA. The CDR3 spans 14 residues. Trimming shortened V by 5 bases and J by 6 bases, and 17 bases separated the two germline ends. In DNA, the CDR3 is TGCAGCGTTTGGGTATCCCTCCGGATCAATGAGCAGTTCTTC. This translates into CSVWVSLRINEQFF.

This clonotype was found many times. This rearrangement joins TRBV5-1 to TRBJ1-2, with TRBD1 matching over 9 bases. The germline CDR1 and CDR2 sequences are SGHRS and YFSETQ. The length of the CDR3 is 15 residues. Trimming at V came to 4 bases and at J to 6 bases, leaving 10 bases not matched to a gene. This chain's CDR3 is CASSLRTGASDGYTF. For the CDR3, the DNA is TGCGCCAGCAGCCTTCGGACAGGGGCGAGCGATGGCTACACCTTC.